These 9 T cell receptor beta chains were all obtained from the same sample, sequenced in a study of blood T cells in healthy people across ages. Then a second PCR, running roughly 7 to 11 cycles, was carried out with a sample-barcoded 5' primer and a J-beta primer mix. TCRdb redid the calling of the 5' RACE reads with MiXCR, one entry per CDR3 protein. The sample holds around 1,500,000 distinct CDR3 sequences, approximately 40% seen once. The specimen sequenced was blood. These receptor sequences come from a woman aged 18-29 years in good health.

This clonotype was recorded a few times. This chain uses TRBV7-2 with TRBJ2-7; D ambiguous. The V end lost 4 bases, the J end lost 2 bases, and 15 bases lay between the germline ends. The V gene's germline CDR1 is SGHTA and CDR2 FQGNSA. This CDR3 is 15 amino acids long. As DNA, the CDR3 is TGTGCCAGCAGCTATACCTTTGATGGAGCCTACGAGCAGTACTTC. It is translated as CASSYTFDGAYEQYF.

The chain links TRBV7-9 to TRBJ2-5; 11 bases map to TRBD2. V trimming: 5 bases; J trimming: 11 bases; junction bases outside the gene matches: 10. The CDR3 is 14 residues long. Germline V CDR1 and CDR2: SEHNR, FQNEAQ (reference sequence). For the CDR3, the DNA is TGTGCCAGCAGCCACCCGGGACTAGCGGACGGGCAGTACTTC. Protein sequence: CASSHPGLADGQYF.

This clonotype has a handful of counts. The rearrangement links TRBV4-1 to TRBJ2-5; 9 nucleotides match TRBD2. The J call is doubtful: the DNA matches TRBJ2-7 better. Germline assignment: CDR1 MGHRA and CDR2 YSYEKL. There are 15 residues in the CDR3. The CDR3 nucleotides are TGCGCCAGCAGCCCAGGAGCGGGAGGATACGTCGAGCAGTACTTC. Protein sequence: CASSPGAGGYVEQYF.

This clonotype was picked up a small number of times. V is TRBV9 and J is TRBJ2-7, with a tentative D call TRBD1 (5 bases). CDR1 is SGDLS, CDR2 YYNGEE, per germline. This CDR3 has 13 amino acids. V was pared by 2 bases and J by 3 bases, with 9 bases between. The CDR3 reads CASSVDSLYEQYF. CDR3 DNA: TGTGCCAGCAGCGTCGACAGCCTCTACGAGCAGTACTTC.

The V call is TRBV10-3, the J call TRBJ2-7; TRBD1 aligns across 7 bases. The V and J ends lost 8 bases and 5 bases, in that order; junction bases with no gene match: 12. The germline gives CDR1 ENHRY, CDR2 SYGVKD. The CDR3 contains 14 residues. CDR3 nucleotide sequence: TGTGCCATCTCCTACCGACAGGGTATGGACGAGCAGTACTTC. Protein: CAISYRQGMDEQYF.

This clonotype was picked up a small number of times. The chain recombines TRBV7-6 with TRBJ1-2; maybe TRBD1 (5 bases). There are 13 residues in the CDR3. Deletions cut 5 bases from V and 6 bases from J, with 13 bases between. Germline V gene data show CDR1 as SGHVS and CDR2 as FNYEAQ. CDR3 sequence reads: CASSVGSGDGYTF. As DNA, the CDR3 is TGTGCCAGCAGCGTAGGGTCGGGGGATGGCTACACCTTC.

The chain uses TRBV20-1 and TRBJ1-1; perhaps TRBD1 as D (5 bases). The CDR3 covers 17 residues. Germline V gives CDR1 DFQATT, CDR2 SNEGSKA (reference sequence). V was cut by 0 bases and J by 8 bases, with 25 bases left in between. The CDR3 DNA is TGCAGTGCTAGAGATGTGAGGGGCAATAAAAGGGCGTCCGAAGCTTTCTTT. Its protein product is CSARDVRGNKRASEAFF.

J is TRBJ2-3 and V is TRBV5-1; D gene ambiguous. CDR3 length: 15 amino acids. V was clipped by 0 bases and J by 0 bases, with 8 bases between them. Germline CDR1 and CDR2: SGHRS and YFSETQ. The CDR3 DNA reads TGCGCCAGCAGCTTGGCCGAGCTGAGCACAGATACGCAGTATTTT. Amino acid sequence: CASSLAELSTDTQYF.

This chain links TRBV30 with TRBJ2-3, with 7 bases fitting TRBD2. Unmatched junction bases numbered 9, after V lost 2 bases and J lost 4 bases. The CDR3 length is 15 residues. CDR1 and CDR2 (germline): GTSNPN, SVGIG (reference sequence). The chain's CDR3 is CAWSPLVAGADTQYF. The CDR3 DNA follows: TGTGCCTGGAGTCCCCTAGTGGCGGGAGCAGATACGCAGTATTTT.